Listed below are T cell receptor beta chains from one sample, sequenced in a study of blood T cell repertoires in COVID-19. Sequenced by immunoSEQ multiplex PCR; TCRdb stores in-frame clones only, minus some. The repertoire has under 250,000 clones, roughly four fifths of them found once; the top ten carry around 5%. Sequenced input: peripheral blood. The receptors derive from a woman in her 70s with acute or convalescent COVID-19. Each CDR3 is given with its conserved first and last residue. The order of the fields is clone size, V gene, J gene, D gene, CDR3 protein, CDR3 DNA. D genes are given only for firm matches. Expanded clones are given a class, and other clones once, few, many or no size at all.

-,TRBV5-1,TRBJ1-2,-,CASSPWDIFNYGYTF,TGCGCCAGCAGCCCCTGGGACATCTTCAACTATGGCTACACCTTC
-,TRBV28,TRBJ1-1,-,CASTRPRFQAFF,TGTGCCAGCACTCGGCCGAGGTTTCAAGCTTTCTTT
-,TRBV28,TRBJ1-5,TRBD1,CASSQMTGSNQPQHF,TGTGCCAGCAGTCAAATGACAGGGAGCAATCAGCCCCAGCATTTT
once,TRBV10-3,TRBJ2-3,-,CAISETGGTDTQYF,TGTGCCATCAGTGAAACGGGGGGCACAGATACGCAGTATTTT
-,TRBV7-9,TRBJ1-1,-,CASSLDSLTNTEAFF,TGTGCCAGCAGCTTAGACAGTTTAACTAACACTGAAGCTTTCTTT
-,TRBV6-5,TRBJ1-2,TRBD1,CASSYSLRQGDGYTF,TGTGCCAGCAGTTACTCTTTAAGACAGGGTGATGGCTACACCTTC
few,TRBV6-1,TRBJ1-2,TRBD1,CASSLDRGLLGYTF,TGTGCCAGCAGTTTGGACAGGGGGTTGCTGGGCTACACCTTC
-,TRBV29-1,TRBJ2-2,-,CSVRAGASTGELFF,TGCAGCGTTCGGGCAGGGGCGAGCACCGGGGAGCTGTTTTTT
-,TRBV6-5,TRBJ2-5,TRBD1,CASSADRGETQYF,TGTGCCAGCAGCGCCGACAGGGGAGAGACCCAGTACTTC
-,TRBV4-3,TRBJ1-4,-,CASSQDFRGGVEKLFF,TGCGCCAGCAGCCAAGATTTTAGGGGGGGCGTTGAAAAACTGTTTTTT
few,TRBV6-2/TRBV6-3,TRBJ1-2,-,CASSDPLNYGYTF,TGTGCCAGCAGTGATCCACTGAACTATGGCTACACCTTC
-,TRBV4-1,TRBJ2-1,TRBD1,CASSQEGLQGYNEQFF,TGCGCCAGCAGCCAAGAAGGGCTACAGGGGTACAATGAGCAGTTCTTC
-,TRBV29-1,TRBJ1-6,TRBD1,CSVAQGDRSPLHF,TGCAGCGTTGCCCAGGGGGATCGTTCACCCCTCCACTTT
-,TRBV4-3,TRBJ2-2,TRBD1,CASSAYAGGSGELFF,TGCGCCAGCAGCGCCTATGCAGGGGGCAGCGGGGAGCTGTTTTTT
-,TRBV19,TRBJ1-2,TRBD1,CASSIDRGYGYTF,TGTGCCAGTAGTATCGACAGGGGGTATGGCTACACCTTC
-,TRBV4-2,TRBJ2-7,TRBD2,CASSQGGGLNEQYF,TGTGCCAGCAGCCAGGGGGGGGGACTCAACGAGCAGTACTTC
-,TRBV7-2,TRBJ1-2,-,CASSPTAGKNYGYTF,TGTGCCAGCAGCCCGACTGCAGGGAAGAACTATGGCTACACCTTC
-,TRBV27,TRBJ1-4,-,CASSLERGNEKLFF,TGTGCCAGCAGTTTGGAAAGGGGAAATGAAAAACTGTTTTTT
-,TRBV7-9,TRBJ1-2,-,CASSFGPHTSF,TGTGCCAGCAGCTTCGGACCGCATACTAGCTTC
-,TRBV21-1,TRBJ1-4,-,CAHRDRDNEKLFF,TGTGCCCACCGGGACAGGGACAATGAAAAACTGTTTTTT
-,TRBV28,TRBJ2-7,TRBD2,CASRTARQRGYEQYF,TGTGCCAGCAGGACCGCCCGACAGCGGGGGTACGAGCAGTACTTC
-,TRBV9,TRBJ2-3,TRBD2,CASSTTSGGTSTDTQYF,TGTGCCAGCAGCACGACTAGCGGGGGGACTAGCACAGATACGCAGTATTTT
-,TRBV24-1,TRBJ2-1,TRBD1,CATSDLSVRQGDSYNEQFF,TGTGCCACCAGTGATTTGTCGGTAAGGCAGGGGGACTCCTACAATGAGCAGTTCTTC
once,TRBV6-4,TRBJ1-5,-,CASSEGANQPQHF,TGTGCCAGCAGCGAAGGGGCAAATCAGCCCCAGCATTTT
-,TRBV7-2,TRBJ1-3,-,CASSLEESPARNTIYF,TGTGCCAGCAGCTTAGAGGAGAGTCCGGCGCGAAACACCATATATTTT
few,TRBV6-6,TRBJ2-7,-,CASRNRRGPYEQYF,TGTGCCAGCAGAAACCGGCGGGGGCCCTACGAGCAGTACTTC
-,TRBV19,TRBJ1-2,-,CASREEGFRGYTF,TGTGCCAGTAGAGAGGAGGGGTTCCGAGGCTACACCTTC
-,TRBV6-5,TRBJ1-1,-,CASSPGRTEAFF,TGTGCCAGCAGTCCAGGGAGGACTGAAGCTTTCTTT